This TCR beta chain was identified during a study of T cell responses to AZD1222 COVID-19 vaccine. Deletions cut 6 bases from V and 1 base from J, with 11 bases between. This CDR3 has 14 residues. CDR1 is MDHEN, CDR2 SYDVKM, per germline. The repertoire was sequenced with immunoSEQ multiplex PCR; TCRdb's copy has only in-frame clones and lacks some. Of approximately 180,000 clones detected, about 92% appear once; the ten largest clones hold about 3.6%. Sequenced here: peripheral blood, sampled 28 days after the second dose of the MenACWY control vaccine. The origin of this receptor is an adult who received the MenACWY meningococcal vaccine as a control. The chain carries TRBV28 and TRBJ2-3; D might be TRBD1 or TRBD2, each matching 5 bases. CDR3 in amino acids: CASRRGGGTDTQYF. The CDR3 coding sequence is TGTGCCAGCAGACGGGGCGGTGGCACAGATACGCAGTATTTT.